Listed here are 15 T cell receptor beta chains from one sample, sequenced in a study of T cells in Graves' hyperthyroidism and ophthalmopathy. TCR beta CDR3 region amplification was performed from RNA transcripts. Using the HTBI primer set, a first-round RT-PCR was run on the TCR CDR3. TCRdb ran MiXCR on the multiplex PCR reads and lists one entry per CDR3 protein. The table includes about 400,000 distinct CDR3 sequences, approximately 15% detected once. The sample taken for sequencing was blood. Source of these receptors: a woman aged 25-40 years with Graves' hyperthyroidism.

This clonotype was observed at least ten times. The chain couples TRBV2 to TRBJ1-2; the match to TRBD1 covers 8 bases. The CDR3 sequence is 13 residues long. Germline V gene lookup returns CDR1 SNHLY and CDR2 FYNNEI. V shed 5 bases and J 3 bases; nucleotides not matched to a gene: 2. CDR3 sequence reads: CASSSTGDYGYTF. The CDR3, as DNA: TGTGCCAGCAGTTCGACAGGGGACTATGGCTACACCTTC.

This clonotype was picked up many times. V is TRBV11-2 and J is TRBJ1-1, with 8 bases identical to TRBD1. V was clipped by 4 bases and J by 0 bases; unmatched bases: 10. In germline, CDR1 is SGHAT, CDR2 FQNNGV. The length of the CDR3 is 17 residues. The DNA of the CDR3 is TGTGCCAGCAGCTCCCTACCGGACAGGGCATTGAACACTGAAGCTTTCTTT. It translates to CASSSLPDRALNTEAFF.

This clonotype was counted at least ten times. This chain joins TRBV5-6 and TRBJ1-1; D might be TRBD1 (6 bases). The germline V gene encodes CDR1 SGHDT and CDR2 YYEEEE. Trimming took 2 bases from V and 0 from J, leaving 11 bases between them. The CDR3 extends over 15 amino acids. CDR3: CASSFPDRMNTEAFF. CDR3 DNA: TGTGCCAGCAGCTTCCCAGACAGGATGAACACTGAAGCTTTCTTT.

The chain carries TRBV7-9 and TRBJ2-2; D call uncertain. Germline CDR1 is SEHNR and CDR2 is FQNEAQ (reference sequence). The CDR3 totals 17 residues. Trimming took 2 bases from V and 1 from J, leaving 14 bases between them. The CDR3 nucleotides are TGTGCCAGCAGCTTAACGTGGGGTCGGAAGAACACCGGGGAGCTGTTTTTT. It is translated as CASSLTWGRKNTGELFF.

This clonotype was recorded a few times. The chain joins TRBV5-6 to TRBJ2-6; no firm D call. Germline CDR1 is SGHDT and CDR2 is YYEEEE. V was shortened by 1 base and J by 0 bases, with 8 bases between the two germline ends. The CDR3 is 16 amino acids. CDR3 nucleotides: TGTGCCAGCAGCTTGAGGAAAGACTCTGGGGCCAACGTCCTGACTTTC. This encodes CASSLRKDSGANVLTF.

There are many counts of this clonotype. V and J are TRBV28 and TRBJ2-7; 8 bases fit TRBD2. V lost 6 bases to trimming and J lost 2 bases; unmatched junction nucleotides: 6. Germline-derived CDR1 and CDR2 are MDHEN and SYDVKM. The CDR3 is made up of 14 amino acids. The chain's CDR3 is CASSSGSITYEQYF. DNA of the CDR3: TGTGCCAGCAGCAGCGGGAGTATCACCTACGAGCAGTACTTC. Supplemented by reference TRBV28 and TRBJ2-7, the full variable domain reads DVKVTQSSRYLVKRTGEKVFLECVQDMDHENMFWYRQDPGLGLRLIYFSYDVKMKEKGDIPEGYSVSREKKERFSLILESASTNQTSMYLCASSSGSITYEQYFGPGTRLTVT.

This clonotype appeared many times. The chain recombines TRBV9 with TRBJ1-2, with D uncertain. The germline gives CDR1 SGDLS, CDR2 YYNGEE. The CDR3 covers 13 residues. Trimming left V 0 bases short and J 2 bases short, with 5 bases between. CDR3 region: CASSVESNYGYTF. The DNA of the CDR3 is TGTGCCAGCAGCGTAGAGAGCAACTATGGCTACACCTTC.

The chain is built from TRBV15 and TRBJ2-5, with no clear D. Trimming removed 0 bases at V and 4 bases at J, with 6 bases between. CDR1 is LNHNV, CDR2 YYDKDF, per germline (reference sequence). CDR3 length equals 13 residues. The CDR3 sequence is CATSRDRGETQYF. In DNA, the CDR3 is TGTGCCACCAGCAGAGATCGAGGAGAGACCCAGTACTTC.

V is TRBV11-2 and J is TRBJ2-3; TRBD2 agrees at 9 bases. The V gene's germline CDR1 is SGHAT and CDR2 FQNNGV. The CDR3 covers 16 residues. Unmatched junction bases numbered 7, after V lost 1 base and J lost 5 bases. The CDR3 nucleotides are TGTGCCAGCAGCTTAGCGGTTAGCGGGAGTAGAGATACGCAGTATTTT. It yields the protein CASSLAVSGSRDTQYF. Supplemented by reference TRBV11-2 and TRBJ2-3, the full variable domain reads EAGVAQSPRYKIIEKRQSVAFWCNPISGHATLYWYQQILGQGPKLLIQFQNNGVVDDSQLPKDRFSAERLKGVDSTLKIQPAKLEDSAVYLCASSLAVSGSRDTQYFGPGTRLTVL.

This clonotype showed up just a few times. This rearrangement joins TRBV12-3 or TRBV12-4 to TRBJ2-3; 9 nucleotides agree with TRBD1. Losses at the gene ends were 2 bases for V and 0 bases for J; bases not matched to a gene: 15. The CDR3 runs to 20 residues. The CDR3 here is CASSLTFTGGVDLSTDTQYF. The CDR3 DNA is TGTGCCAGCAGTTTAACTTTTACAGGGGGCGTCGACCTTAGCACAGATACGCAGTATTTT.

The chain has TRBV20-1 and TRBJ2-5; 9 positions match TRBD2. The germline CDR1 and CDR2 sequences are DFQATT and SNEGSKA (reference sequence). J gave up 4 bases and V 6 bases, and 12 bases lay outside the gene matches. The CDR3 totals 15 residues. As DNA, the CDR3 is TGCAGTGCCGGAGGACTAGCGCCAGGGGGAGAGACCCAGTACTTC. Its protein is CSAGGLAPGGETQYF.

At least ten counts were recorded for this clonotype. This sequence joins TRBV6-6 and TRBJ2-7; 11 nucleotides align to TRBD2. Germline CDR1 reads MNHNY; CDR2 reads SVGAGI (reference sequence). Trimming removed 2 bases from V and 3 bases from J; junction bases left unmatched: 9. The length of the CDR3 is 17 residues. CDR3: CASSYASGRPPNYEQYF. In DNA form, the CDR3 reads TGTGCCAGCAGTTACGCTAGCGGGAGGCCACCAAACTACGAGCAGTACTTC.

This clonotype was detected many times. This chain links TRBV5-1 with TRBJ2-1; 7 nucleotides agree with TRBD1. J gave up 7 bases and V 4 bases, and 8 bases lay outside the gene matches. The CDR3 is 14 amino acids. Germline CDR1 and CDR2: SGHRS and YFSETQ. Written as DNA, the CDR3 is TGCGCCAGCAGCCTAGGACAGGTGATGAATGAGCAGTTCTTC. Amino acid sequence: CASSLGQVMNEQFF.

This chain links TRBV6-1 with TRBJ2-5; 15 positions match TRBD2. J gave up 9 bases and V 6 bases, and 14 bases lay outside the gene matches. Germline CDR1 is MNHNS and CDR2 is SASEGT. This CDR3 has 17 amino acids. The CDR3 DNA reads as TGTGCCAGCAGCATCCTCGATCCGGGGACTAGCGGGAGGTCCCAGTACTTC. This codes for CASSILDPGTSGRSQYF.

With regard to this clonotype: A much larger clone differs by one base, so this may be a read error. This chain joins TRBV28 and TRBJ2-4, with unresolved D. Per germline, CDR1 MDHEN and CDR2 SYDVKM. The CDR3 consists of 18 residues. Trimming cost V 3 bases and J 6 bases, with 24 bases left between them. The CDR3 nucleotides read TGTGCCAGCAGTTTTTTGCCCTTAGGCGCCCGAAATCTAAACATTCAGTACTTC. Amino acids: CASSFLPLGARNLNIQYF.